The 15 T cell receptor beta chains below come from one sample, sequenced in a study of cytotoxic CD8 clonotypes in ibrutinib-treated CLL. Clones were read by immunoSEQ multiplex PCR, and TCRdb kept only the in-frame ones, dropping some. The data contain approximately 320,000 clones, roughly 71% of them seen just once; the ten biggest clones take up around 6.5%. The sample was PBMCs, taken after 36 months of ibrutinib treatment. These receptors were taken from a human donor with chronic lymphocytic leukemia.

The genes are TRBV7-9 and TRBJ2-7; perhaps TRBD1 as D (6 bases). The germline V and J ends were trimmed by 5 bases and 6 bases, with 20 bases remaining between them. Germline-derived CDR1 and CDR2 are SEHNR and FQNEAQ (reference sequence). This CDR3 has 15 amino acids. Here the CDR3 reads CASSLGGQPLLEQYF. The CDR3 region has the DNA TGTGCCAGCAGCCTAGGGGGACAACCTCTCCTCGAGCAGTACTTC.

The V gene is TRBV6-6, the J gene TRBJ2-1; D is possibly TRBD2 (6 bases). Germline V gene lookup returns CDR1 MNHNY and CDR2 SVGAGI (reference sequence). V gave up 6 bases and J gave up 3 bases, with 15 bases separating them. The CDR3 is 15 amino acids. CDR3 in DNA: TGTGCCAGCAGCCTACCGGGACTTGACTACAATGAGCAGTTCTTC. It encodes CASSLPGLDYNEQFF.

The genes are TRBV18 and TRBJ2-7, with D perhaps TRBD1 (6 bases). Germline CDR1 is KGHSH and CDR2 is LQKENI. The ends were cut back, 6 bases at V and 4 bases at J, with 19 bases in the middle. The CDR3 runs to 15 residues. CDR3 region: CASSLMVAGEYEQYF. The CDR3 DNA sequence: TGTGCCAGCTCCCTGATGGTTGCAGGGGAATACGAGCAGTACTTC.

This clone was counted between two and nine times. This chain links TRBV5-6 with TRBJ2-7; the D gene is possibly TRBD1 (6 bases). Trimming cost V 3 bases and J 0 bases, with 7 bases left between them. This CDR3 spans 13 amino acids. Germline loops: CDR1 SGHDT, CDR2 YYEEEE. The CDR3 protein is CASSSQGSYEQYF. CDR3 bases: TGTGCCAGCAGCTCACAGGGCTCCTACGAGCAGTACTTC.

Here the CDR3 reads CASSLGGLNTEAFF. In nucleotides, the CDR3 is TGTGCCAGCAGCTTAGGGGGCTTGAACACTGAAGCTTTCTTT. This chain uses TRBV7-3 with TRBJ1-1; D is possibly TRBD1 (6 bases). The CDR3 is 14 residues long. The ends were cut back, 2 bases at V and 0 bases at J, with 7 bases in the middle. Germline CDR1 and CDR2: SGHTA and FQGTGA.

The gene calls are TRBV18 and TRBJ2-7, with D perhaps TRBD2 (5 bases). Between the trimmed V and J ends, which lost 5 bases and 3 bases, there was a span of 14 bases. Germline-derived CDR1 and CDR2 are KGHSH and LQKENI. The length of the CDR3 is 14 residues. The CDR3 loop is CASSATKSIYEQYF. The CDR3 nucleotides are TGTGCCAGCTCAGCGACTAAATCAATCTACGAGCAGTACTTC.

The chain combines TRBV7-2 with TRBJ2-7, with D possibly matching TRBD2 (6 bases). The CDR3 sequence is 15 residues long. CDR1 SGHTA and CDR2 FQGNSA come from the germline V gene. Trimming stripped 5 bases from V and 0 bases from J, with 14 bases between. For the CDR3, the DNA is TGTGCCAGCAGCCGAACACGGGGGAGCTCCTACGAGCAGTACTTC. Translation: CASSRTRGSSYEQYF.

The genes are TRBV11-2 and TRBJ2-1; 14 bases align to TRBD2. The V and J ends lost 6 bases and 6 bases, in that order; junction bases with no gene match: 4. This CDR3 comprises 15 residues. Germline values: CDR1 SGHAT, CDR2 FQNNGV. The CDR3 region has the DNA TGTGCCAGCAGTATAGGACTAGCGGGAGGCAATGAGCAGTTCTTC. It is translated as CASSIGLAGGNEQFF.

This clone was observed a handful of times. This chain links TRBV18 with TRBJ1-6; D not certain. Germline-derived CDR1 and CDR2 are KGHSH and LQKENI. The CDR3 covers 15 residues. The V end was cut by 0 bases, the J end by 9 bases, with 12 bases between. CDR3 nucleotide sequence: TGTGCCAGCTCACCACCGGCTAGCCTCGGTTCACCCCTCCACTTT. Protein product: CASSPPASLGSPLHF. Combining the CDR3 with reference TRBV18 and TRBJ1-6 gives the whole variable domain NAGVMQNPRHLVRRRGQEARLRCSPMKGHSHVYWYRQLPEEGLKFMVYLQKENIIDESGMPKERFSAEFPKEGPSILRIQQVVRGDSAAYFCASSPPASLGSPLHFGNGTRLTVT.

This clone was observed a single time. V usage is TRBV29-1 and J usage is TRBJ1-2, with 7 bases fitting TRBD1. The length of the CDR3 is 14 residues. Germline CDR1 SQVTM, CDR2 ANQGSEA. V lost 0 bases, J lost 7 bases, and 8 bases stayed unmatched. DNA of the CDR3: TGCAGCGTTGAAGATCATGCGACAGGGCGTGGCTACACCTTC. Protein sequence: CSVEDHATGRGYTF.

In this sample, this clone turned up a few times. One end of the junction is discordant with germline, which a read error may explain. V gene TRBV29-1 combines with J gene TRBJ1-4; D is unresolved. The V gene's germline CDR1 is SQVTM and CDR2 ANQGSEA. This CDR3 comprises 11 residues. In nucleotides, the CDR3 is TGCAGCGTCGAAGCATATGAAAAACTGTTTTTT. Protein: CSVEAYEKLFF.

This chain uses TRBV27 with TRBJ2-7; D is undetermined. The germline V gene has CDR1 MNHEY and CDR2 SMNVEV (reference sequence). The ends were cut back, 5 bases at V and 3 bases at J, with 11 bases in the middle. This CDR3 is built from 13 residues. CDR3 sequence reads: CASSLRWRYEQYF. The CDR3 region has the DNA TGTGCCAGCAGTCTGCGGTGGCGCTACGAGCAGTACTTC.

This clone was counted a few times. The chain carries TRBV7-8 and TRBJ2-1, with TRBD1 matching over 7 bases. Germline loops: CDR1 SGHVS, CDR2 FQNEAQ. This CDR3 has 16 amino acids. J gave up 8 bases and V 5 bases, and 15 bases lay outside the gene matches. CDR3 in amino acids: CASSTTGILVGDEQFF. CDR3 in DNA: TGTGCCAGCAGCACGACAGGGATACTGGTGGGCGATGAGCAGTTCTTC.

The chain is built from TRBV7-2 and TRBJ2-1; 8 positions match TRBD2. The V gene end was trimmed by 1 base and the J gene end by 3 bases; junction bases not matched to a gene: 5. The CDR3 sequence is 16 residues long. Per germline, CDR1 SGHTA and CDR2 FQGNSA. The CDR3 region is CASSLGTSPNYNEQFF. CDR3 sequence (DNA): TGTGCCAGCAGCTTAGGGACTAGCCCTAACTACAATGAGCAGTTCTTC.

There are a few counts of this clone. The rearrangement joins TRBV28 to TRBJ2-7; TRBD1 agrees at 7 bases. The germline V gene encodes CDR1 MDHEN and CDR2 SYDVKM. With V trimmed by 2 bases and J by 7 bases, 17 bases remained unmatched. This CDR3 spans 17 amino acids. In DNA, the CDR3 is TGTGCCAGCAGTTTACCTATTCCGGGACAGATGGATGGTGAGCAGTACTTC. Its protein is CASSLPIPGQMDGEQYF.